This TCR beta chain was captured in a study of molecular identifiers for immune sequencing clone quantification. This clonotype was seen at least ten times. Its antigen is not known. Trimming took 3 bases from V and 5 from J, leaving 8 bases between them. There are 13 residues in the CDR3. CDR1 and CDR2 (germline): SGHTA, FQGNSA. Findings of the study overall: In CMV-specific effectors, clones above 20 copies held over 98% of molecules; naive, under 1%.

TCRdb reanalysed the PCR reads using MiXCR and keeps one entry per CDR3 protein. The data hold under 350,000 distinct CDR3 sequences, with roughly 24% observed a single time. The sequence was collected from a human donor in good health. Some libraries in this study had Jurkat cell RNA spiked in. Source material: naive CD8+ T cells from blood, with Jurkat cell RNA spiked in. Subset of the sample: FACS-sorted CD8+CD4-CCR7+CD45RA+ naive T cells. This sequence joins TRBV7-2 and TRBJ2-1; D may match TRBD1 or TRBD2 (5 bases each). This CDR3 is CASSLGPNNEQFF. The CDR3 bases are TGTGCCAGCAGCTTGGGACCCAACAATGAGCAGTTCTTC.